This entry concerns a single T cell receptor beta chain. This sample is drawn from a study of blood T cell repertoires in COVID-19. About the research overall: Sites across the United States, Italy and Spain contributed samples from acute and convalescent COVID-19. From T cells, B-cell-depleted T cells, or PBMCs came the material, which was cDNA or gDNA.

In the source study's methods: Amplified reference gene primers provided the basis for estimating nucleated cell counts. Data came from immunoSEQ multiplex PCR; TCRdb stores just in-frame clones and leaves some out. V and J calls and clone size are given by that table; D and trimming were obtained from the DNA. The sample has tens of thousands of clones; roughly four fifths are singletons. A Seattle source enrolled patients during active infection and followed them longitudinally. The CDR3 extends over 14 amino acids. Germline V gene data show CDR1 as SGHNT and CDR2 as YENEEA. Trimming removed 3 bases from V and 1 base from J, with 9 bases in between.

V usage is TRBV11-3 and J usage is TRBJ2-5; D not certain. The sequenced sample was peripheral blood. The TCR was taken from a man aged 60 to 69 with COVID-19, enrolled during active disease. CDR3 sequence reads: CASSFWPVQETQYF. The CDR3 nucleotides read TGTGCCAGCAGCTTCTGGCCAGTCCAAGAGACCCAGTACTTC.